This TCR beta chain appears in the sequencing data of a study of shared clonotypes between healthy human individuals. Study-level background: The plates for each donor numbered three CD4 naive, three CD4 memory, two CD8 naive and one CD8 memory. The study's findings and limits: The sharing of around 5% of naive CD4 clonotypes was seen across a handful of donors.

Germline lookup yields CDR1 KGHSH and CDR2 LQKENI. The V end lost 2 bases, the J end lost 7 bases, and 8 bases lay between the germline ends. The CDR3 length is 13 residues. Turning to this clone: What it binds is unknown.

Generated by immunoSEQ multiplex PCR, the TCRdb table keeps only in-frame clones and is missing some. Of about 1.5 million clones in the sample, 95% to 99% were seen once. The sequenced sample was naive CD4+ T cells sorted from blood. Subset noted: CD45RA+ positively selected. This chain connects TRBV18 to TRBJ2-2; D is undetermined. This sequence was found in a man aged 25-45 years in good health. CDR3 nucleotides: TGTGCCAGCTCACCAAAGGGAATCGGGGAGCTGTTTTTT. Amino acids: CASSPKGIGELFF.